The source of this TCR beta chain is a study of post-analysis software for immune sequencing data. Comments on this clonotype: What it recognizes is unknown.

V was clipped by 6 bases and J by 9 bases, with 21 bases between them. This CDR3 has 15 residues. Each TCR beta cDNA library carried unique molecular identifiers. TCRdb re-called the PCR reads through MiXCR, storing one row per CDR3 protein. The repertoire includes around 200,000 distinct CDR3 sequences, 29% of them detected once, and 3% to 3.5% sits in the top ten. Overall study results and limits: TRBV5-6, TRBV5-1 and TRBV20-1 belonged to a set of a handful of TRBV segments that were more frequent in patients than controls.

The clonotype originates from a girl aged 2-17 years with multiple sclerosis. The sequencing sample was made of blood. This chain uses TRBV12-3 or TRBV12-4 with TRBJ1-5; D might be TRBD1 (5 bases). The CDR3 spells CASRNWDVSDRPQHF. CDR3 nucleotides: TGTGCCAGCAGAAACTGGGACGTCAGTGATCGGCCCCAGCATTTT.